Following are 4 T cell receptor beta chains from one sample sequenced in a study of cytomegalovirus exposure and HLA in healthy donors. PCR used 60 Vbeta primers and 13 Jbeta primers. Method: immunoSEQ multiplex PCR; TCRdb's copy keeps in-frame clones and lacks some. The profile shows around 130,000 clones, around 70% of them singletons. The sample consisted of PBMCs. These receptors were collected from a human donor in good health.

DNA for the CDR3: TGTGCCAGCAGCCCCGGTGGGGGCAGCACAGATACGCAGTATTTT. Its translation: CASSPGGGSTDTQYF. The chain is built from TRBV7-9 and TRBJ2-3; a weak D match, TRBD1 (6 bases). Looked up from germline, CDR1 is SEHNR and CDR2 is FQNEAQ (reference sequence). The V end was cut by 5 bases, the J end by 0 bases, with 12 bases between. CDR3 length equals 15 residues.

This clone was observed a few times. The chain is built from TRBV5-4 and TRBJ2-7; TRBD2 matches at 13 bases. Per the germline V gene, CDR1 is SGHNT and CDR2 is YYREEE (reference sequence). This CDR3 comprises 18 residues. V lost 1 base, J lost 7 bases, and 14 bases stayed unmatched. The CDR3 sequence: CASSLRGGTSGVLSEQYF. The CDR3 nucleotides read TGTGCCAGCAGCTTGAGGGGGGGGACTAGCGGGGTCTTGAGTGAGCAGTACTTC.

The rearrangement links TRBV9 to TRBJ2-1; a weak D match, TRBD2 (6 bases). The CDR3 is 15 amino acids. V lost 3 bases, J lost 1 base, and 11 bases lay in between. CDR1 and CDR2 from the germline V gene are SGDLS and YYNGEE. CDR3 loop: CASSASGLSYNEQFF. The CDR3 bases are TGTGCCAGCAGCGCCTCGGGACTTTCCTACAATGAGCAGTTCTTC.

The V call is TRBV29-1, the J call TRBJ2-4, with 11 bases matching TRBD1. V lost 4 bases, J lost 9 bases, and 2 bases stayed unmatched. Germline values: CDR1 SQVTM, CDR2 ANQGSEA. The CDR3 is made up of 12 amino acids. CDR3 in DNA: TGCAGCGTTGGGGACAGGGGGGTCATTCAGTACTTC. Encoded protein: CSVGDRGVIQYF.